The rows below give T cell receptor beta chains drawn from one sample of a study of cytomegalovirus exposure and HLA in healthy donors. Libraries were prepared by immunoSEQ multiplex PCR; TCRdb keeps only in-frame clonotypes and omits some of them. Among about 140,000 clones listed, less than 85% were seen once. The specimen sequenced was PBMCs. The receptor set was obtained from a man aged 35 to 55 in good health and CMV-seronegative. The conserved cysteine and the conserved F or W are not part of the CDR3 here.

>11|TRBV10-3|TRBJ1-1
ATGGTGNTEAF
>14|TRBV11-2|-
ASSLLTSGSSYEQY
>13|TRBV9|TRBJ2-5
ASSVEGARQETQY
>10|TRBV4-2|TRBJ2-2
ASSPTSGELF
>13|TRBV2|TRBJ2-3
ASNVAGASTDTQY
>10|TRBV7-9|TRBJ1-4
ASSSDSEKLF
>11|TRBV9|TRBJ1-2
ASRGPGVGGYT
>15|TRBV7-9|TRBJ2-4
ASSLLYPGTEENSQY
>10|TRBV29-1|TRBJ2-5
SVGAGQETQY
>12|TRBV19|TRBJ2-1
ASSIDHRDNEQF
>18|TRBV28|TRBJ2-3
ASSRGRDRGLLSHPDTQY